This T cell receptor (beta chain) was recorded in a study of T cells after yellow fever vaccination. Findings of the study overall: The study found a weaker secondary response that peaked faster, day 5 versus 15.

On this clonotype itself: Its antigen is currently unknown.

Per the germline V gene, CDR1 is SGHTA and CDR2 is FQGTGA. The ends lost 5 bases at V and 5 bases at J; junction bases unmatched: 6. The CDR3 has 15 residues. As TCR cDNA was made by 5'RACE template switching, a universal primer site and UMIs were added. TCRdb reanalysed the 5' RACE reads using MiXCR and keeps one entry per CDR3 protein. The repertoire holds some 390,000 distinct CDR3 sequences, approximately 18% seen once, with about 18% in the top ten. This receptor was taken from a man between 18 and 29 years old who received the YFV17D yellow fever vaccine. The chain uses TRBV7-3 and TRBJ2-7; TRBD2 agrees at 13 bases. The input for sequencing was PBMCs, taken before the yellow fever booster vaccination. This chain's CDR3 is CASSPSGLAGDEQYF. The CDR3 bases are TGTGCCAGCAGCCCAAGTGGACTAGCGGGGGACGAGCAGTACTTC. The full variable domain, completed using reference TRBV7-3 and TRBJ2-7, is GAGVSQTPSNKVTEKGKYVELRCDPISGHTALYWYRQSLGQGPEFLIYFQGTGAADDSGLPNDRFFAVRPEGSVSTLKIQRTERGDSAVYLCASSPSGLAGDEQYFGPGTRLTVT.